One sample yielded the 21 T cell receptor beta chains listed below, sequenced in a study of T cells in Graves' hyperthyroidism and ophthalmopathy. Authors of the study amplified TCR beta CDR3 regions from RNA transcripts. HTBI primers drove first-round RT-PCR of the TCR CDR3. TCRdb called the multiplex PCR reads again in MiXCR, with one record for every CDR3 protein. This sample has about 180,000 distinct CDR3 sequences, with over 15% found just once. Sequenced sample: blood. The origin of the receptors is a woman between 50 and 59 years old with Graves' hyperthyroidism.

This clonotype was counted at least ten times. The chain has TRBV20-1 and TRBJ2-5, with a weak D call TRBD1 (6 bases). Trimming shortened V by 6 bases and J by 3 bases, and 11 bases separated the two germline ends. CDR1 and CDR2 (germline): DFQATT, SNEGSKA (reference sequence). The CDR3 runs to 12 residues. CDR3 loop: CSAIQGKETQYF. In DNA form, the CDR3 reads TGCAGTGCCATACAGGGTAAAGAGACCCAGTACTTC.

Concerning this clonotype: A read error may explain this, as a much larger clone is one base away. The CDR3 is CASRETGGGSNQPQRF. The CDR3 nucleotides read TGTGCCAGCAGGGAGACAGGGGGCGGCAGCAATCAGCCCCAGCGTTTT. The chain joins TRBV12-3 or TRBV12-4 to TRBJ1-5; 10 bases map to TRBD1. CDR3 length: 16 amino acids.

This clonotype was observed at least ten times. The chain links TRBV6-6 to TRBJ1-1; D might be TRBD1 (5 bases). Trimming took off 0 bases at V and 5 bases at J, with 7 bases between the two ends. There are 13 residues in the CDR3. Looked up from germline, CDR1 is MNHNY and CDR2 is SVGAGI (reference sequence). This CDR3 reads CASSYSRGTEAFF. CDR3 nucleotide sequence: TGTGCCAGCAGTTACTCGAGGGGAACTGAAGCTTTCTTT.

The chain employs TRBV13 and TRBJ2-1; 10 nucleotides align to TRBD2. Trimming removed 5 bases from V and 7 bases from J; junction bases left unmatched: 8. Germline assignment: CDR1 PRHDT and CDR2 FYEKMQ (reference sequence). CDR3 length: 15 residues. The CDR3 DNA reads TGTGCCAGCAGCGTCACAGCGGGGGGGATGAATGAGCAGTTCTTC. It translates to CASSVTAGGMNEQFF.

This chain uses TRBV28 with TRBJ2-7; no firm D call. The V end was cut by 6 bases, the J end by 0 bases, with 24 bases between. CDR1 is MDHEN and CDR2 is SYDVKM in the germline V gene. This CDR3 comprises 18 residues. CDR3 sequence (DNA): TGTGCCAGCAGAGATCACCTACTCCGGTCGACCAGCTCCTACGAGCAGTACTTC. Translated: CASRDHLLRSTSSYEQYF.

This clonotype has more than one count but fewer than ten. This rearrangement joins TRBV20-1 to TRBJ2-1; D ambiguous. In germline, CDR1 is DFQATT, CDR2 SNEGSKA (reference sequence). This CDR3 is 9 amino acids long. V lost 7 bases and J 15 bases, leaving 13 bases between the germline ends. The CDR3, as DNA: TGCAGTGTGGGCCAGTGGCGGTTCTTC. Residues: CSVGQWRFF.

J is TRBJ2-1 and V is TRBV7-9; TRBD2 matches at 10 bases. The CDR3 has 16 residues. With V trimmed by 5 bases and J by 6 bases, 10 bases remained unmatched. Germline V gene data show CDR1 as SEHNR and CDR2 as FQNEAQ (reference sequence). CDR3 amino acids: CASSPTGAGGRNEQFF. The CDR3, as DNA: TGTGCCAGCAGCCCCACGGGAGCGGGGGGGCGCAATGAGCAGTTCTTC.

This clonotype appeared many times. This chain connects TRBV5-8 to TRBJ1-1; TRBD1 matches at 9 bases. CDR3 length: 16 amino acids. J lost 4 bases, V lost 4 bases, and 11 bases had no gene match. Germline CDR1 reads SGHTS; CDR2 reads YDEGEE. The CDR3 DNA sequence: TGTGCCAGCAGCCGAGGGGACAGGGTGGGGAGCACTGAAGCTTTCTTT. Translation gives CASSRGDRVGSTEAFF.

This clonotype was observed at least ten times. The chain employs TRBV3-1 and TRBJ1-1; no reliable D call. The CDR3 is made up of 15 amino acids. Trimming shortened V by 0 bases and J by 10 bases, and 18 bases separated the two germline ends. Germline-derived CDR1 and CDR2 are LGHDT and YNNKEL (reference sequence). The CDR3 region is CASSQDRGQERRAFF. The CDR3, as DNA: TGTGCCAGCAGCCAAGATCGAGGGCAAGAACGGCGAGCTTTCTTT.

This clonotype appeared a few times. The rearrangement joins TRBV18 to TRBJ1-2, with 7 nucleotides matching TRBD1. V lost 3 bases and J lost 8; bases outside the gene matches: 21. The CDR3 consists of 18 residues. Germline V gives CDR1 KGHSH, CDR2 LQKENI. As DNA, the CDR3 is TGTGCCAGCTCACCTAAAAACAGCAGGGACAGCATTGGTTTCGGCTACACCTTC. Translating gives CASSPKNSRDSIGFGYTF.

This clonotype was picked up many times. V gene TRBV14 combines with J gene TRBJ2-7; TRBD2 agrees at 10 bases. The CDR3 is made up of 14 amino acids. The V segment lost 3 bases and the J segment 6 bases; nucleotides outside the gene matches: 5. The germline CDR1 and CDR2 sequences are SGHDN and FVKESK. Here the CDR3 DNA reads TGTGCCAGCAGCCAGGGCACTAGCGGGGTCGAGCAGTACTTC. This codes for CASSQGTSGVEQYF. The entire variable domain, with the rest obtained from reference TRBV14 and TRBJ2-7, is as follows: EAGVTQFPSHSVIEKGQTVTLRCDPISGHDNLYWYRRVMGKEIKFLLHFVKESKQDESGMPNNRFLAERTGGTYSTLKVQPAELEDSGVYFCASSQGTSGVEQYFGPGTRLTVT.

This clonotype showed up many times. CDR3 bases: TGTGCCAGCAGCGCGGGACAAGGCTCAACCGGGGAGCTGTTTTTT. Its protein is CASSAGQGSTGELFF. The chain combines TRBV12-3 or TRBV12-4 with TRBJ2-2; D could derive from TRBD1 or TRBD2 (6 bases each). The CDR3 covers 15 residues. V was clipped by 6 bases and J by 5 bases, with 16 bases between them.

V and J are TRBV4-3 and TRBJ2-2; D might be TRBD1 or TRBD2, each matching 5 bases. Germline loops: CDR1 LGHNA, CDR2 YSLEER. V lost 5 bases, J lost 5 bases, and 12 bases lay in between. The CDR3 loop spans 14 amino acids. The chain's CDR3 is CASSWVRETGELFF. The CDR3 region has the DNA TGCGCCAGCAGCTGGGTCAGGGAGACCGGGGAGCTGTTTTTT.

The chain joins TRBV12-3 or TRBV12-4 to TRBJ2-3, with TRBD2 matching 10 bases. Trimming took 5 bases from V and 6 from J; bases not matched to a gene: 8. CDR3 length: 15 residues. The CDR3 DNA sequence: TGTGCCAGCAGTCCGCCGACTAGCGGGCGGGATACGCAGTATTTT. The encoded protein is CASSPPTSGRDTQYF.

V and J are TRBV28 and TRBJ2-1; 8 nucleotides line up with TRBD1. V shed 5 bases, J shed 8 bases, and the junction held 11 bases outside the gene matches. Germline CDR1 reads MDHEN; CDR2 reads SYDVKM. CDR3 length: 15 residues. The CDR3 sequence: CASSPGGSPGHEQFF. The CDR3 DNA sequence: TGTGCCAGCAGTCCAGGGGGCTCCCCGGGCCATGAGCAGTTCTTC.

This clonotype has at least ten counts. CDR3 residues: CASRNPTWDNEQFF. For the CDR3, the DNA is TGTGCCAGCAGGAACCCAACGTGGGACAATGAGCAGTTCTTC. The chain couples TRBV7-9 to TRBJ2-1; D is ambiguous. Trimming removed 6 bases from V and 5 bases from J, with 14 bases in between. There are 14 residues in the CDR3. The V gene's germline CDR1 is SEHNR and CDR2 FQNEAQ (reference sequence).

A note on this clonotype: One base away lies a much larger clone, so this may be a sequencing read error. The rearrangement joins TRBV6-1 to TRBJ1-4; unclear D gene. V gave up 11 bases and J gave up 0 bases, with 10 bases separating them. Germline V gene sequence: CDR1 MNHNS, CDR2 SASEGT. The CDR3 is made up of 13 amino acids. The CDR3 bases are TGTGCCGCGGGGTTTGCAACTAATGAAAAACTGTTTTTT. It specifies CAAGFATNEKLFF.

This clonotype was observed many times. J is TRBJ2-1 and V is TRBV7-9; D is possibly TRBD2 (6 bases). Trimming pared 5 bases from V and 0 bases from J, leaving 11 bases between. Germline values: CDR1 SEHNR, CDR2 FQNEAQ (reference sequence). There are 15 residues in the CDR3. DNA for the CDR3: TGTGCCAGCAGCCCCCGGGGGAGCTCCTACAATGAGCAGTTCTTC. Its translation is CASSPRGSSYNEQFF.

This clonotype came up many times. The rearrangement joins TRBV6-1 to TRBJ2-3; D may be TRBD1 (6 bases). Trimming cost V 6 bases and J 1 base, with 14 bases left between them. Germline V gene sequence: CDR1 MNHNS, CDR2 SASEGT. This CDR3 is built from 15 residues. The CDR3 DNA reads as TGTGCCAGCAGGTTGGGACACGGGGGCACAGATACGCAGTATTTT. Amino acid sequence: CASRLGHGGTDTQYF.

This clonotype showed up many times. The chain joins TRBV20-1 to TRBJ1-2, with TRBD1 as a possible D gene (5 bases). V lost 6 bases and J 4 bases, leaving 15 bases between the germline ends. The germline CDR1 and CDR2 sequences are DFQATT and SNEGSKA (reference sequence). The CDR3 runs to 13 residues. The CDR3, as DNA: TGCAGTGCCGTGGGGGGTCGGATCTATGGCTACACCTTC. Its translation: CSAVGGRIYGYTF.

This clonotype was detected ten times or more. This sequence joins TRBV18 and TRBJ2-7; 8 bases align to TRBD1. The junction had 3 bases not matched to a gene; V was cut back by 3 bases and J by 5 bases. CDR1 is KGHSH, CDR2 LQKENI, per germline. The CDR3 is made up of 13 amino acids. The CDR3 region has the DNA TGTGCCAGCTCACCTCTGGACAGGGACGAGCAGTACTTC. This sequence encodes CASSPLDRDEQYF.